A single T cell receptor (beta chain) is shown here with its context. How the authors handled the data: Estimates of nucleated cell counts were drawn from the amplification of reference gene primers. Sequencing was performed with immunoSEQ multiplex PCR; in TCRdb, only in-frame clones are kept and a portion is missing. D and trimming were read from the DNA, whereas the V and J calls and clone size are those reported in that table. The sample has 250,000 to 300,000 clones, roughly 91% seen once. The record originates from a study of blood T cell repertoires in COVID-19. At the level of the study: Researchers got acute and convalescent COVID-19 samples from the United States, Italy and Spain. Sample material is recorded as cDNA or gDNA derived from T cells, B-cell-depleted T cells, or PBMCs.

With 5 bases removed from V and 0 bases from J, the gap between germline ends came to 11 bases. CDR1 is LNHDA, CDR2 SQIVND, per germline (reference sequence). The CDR3 is 15 residues long. The chain couples TRBV19 to TRBJ1-5; TRBD1 is a possible D gene (6 bases). Sequenced: peripheral blood. The clonotype was recovered from a man aged 35-49 years with acute or convalescent COVID-19. DNA of the CDR3: TGTGCCAGTAGTCGCAGGACAGATAGCAATCAGCCCCAGCATTTT. Translation gives CASSRRTDSNQPQHF.